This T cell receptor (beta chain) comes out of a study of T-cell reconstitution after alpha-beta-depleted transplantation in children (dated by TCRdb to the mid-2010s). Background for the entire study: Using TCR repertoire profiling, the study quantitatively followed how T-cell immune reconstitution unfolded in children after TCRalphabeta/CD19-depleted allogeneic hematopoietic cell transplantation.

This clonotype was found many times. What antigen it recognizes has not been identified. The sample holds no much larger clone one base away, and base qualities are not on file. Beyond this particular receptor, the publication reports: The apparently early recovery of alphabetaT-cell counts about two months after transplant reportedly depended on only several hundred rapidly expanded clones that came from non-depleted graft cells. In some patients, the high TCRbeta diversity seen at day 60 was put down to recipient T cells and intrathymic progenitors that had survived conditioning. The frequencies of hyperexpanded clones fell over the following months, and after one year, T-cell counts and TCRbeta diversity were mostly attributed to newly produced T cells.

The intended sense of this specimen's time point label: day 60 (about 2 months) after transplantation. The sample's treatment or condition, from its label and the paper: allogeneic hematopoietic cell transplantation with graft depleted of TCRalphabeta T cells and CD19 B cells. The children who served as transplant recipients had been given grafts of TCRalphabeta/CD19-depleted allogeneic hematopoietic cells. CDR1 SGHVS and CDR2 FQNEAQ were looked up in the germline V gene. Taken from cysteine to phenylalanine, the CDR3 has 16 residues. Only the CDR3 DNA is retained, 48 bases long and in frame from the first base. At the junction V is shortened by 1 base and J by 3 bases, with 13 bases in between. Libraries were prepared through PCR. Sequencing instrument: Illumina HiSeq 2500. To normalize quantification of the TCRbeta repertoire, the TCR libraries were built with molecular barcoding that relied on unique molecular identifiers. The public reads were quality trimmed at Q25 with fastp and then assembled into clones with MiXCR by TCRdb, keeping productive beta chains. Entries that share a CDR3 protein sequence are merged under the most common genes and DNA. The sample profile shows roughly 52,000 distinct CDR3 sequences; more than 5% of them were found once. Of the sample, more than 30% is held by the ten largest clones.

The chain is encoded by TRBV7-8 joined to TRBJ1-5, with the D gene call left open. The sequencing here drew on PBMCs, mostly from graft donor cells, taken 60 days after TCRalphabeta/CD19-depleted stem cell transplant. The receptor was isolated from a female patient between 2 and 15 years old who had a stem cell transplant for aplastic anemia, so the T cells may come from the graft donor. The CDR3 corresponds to CASSLDGLIDNQPQHF. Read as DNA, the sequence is TGTGCCAGCAGCTTAGACGGACTTATAGACAATCAGCCCCAGCATTTT.